This T cell receptor beta chain appears in the sequencing data of a study of T cells in Graves' hyperthyroidism and ophthalmopathy (dated by TCRdb to about 2019). Regarding the complete study: Peripheral blood samples were taken at the time of initial diagnosis, prior to any treatment. A discovery cohort of around 100 patients, fewer than 50 with Graves' ophthalmopathy and about 58 with stable Graves' hyperthyroidism, was used to find distinguishing TCR V-J signatures. After blood sampling, hyperthyroidism patients were treated with methimazole at a starting dose of 30 mg daily, and ophthalmopathy patients were treated with high-dose intravenous methylprednisolone. Thyroid tissue and blood T-cell repertoires from roughly six Graves' hyperthyroidism patients were also compared in the study. The approximately 97 discovery patients were randomly divided into training and test sets at a 7:3 ratio. Whether ophthalmopathy could be predicted prospectively was tested in an independent validation cohort made up of 18 to 20 hyperthyroidism patients plus 17 patients who later progressed to ophthalmopathy. The paper reports TCR Vbeta CDR3 sequencing of more than 120 peripheral blood samples: approximately 41 ophthalmopathy, 70 to 85 hyperthyroidism and 17 progressor patients. Study-wide findings and limitations: In validation, the model predicted progression to ophthalmopathy with 55% to 71% sensitivity and approximately 72% specificity, a median of 6.5 months before onset. No statistical method was used to set the sample size in advance, and investigators knew the group allocation. Most expanded thyroid clonotypes (frequency above 0.001) were also detected in blood, a finding suggesting that blood repertoires may reflect thyroid immune responses. A model built on a 13 V-J signature distinguished ophthalmopathy from stable hyperthyroidism, reaching about 88% sensitivity and approximately 81% specificity in cross-validation and 80%/75% in testing.

The sample holds many counts of this clonotype. What this receptor recognizes is not known. The input lacks base qualities; no much larger clone sits a single base away. The TCR beta CDR3 regions were amplified from RNA transcripts. The first round of RT-PCR for the TCR CDR3 was performed with the HTBI primer set and the Qiagen OneStep RT-PCR kit. The libraries were constructed in a second round of multiplex PCR and then size-selected and purified. Paired-end sequencing of the libraries was performed with 100 bp reads on an Illumina HiSeq2000. The paper's data handling went like this. SOAPnuke was used to process the raw data, with reads discarded if the reads contained adapters or uncalled bases, had a mean Phred below 15, or lacked an exact constant-primer or identifier match. COPE v1.2.5 was used to merge high-quality paired reads, and clonotypes were defined as unique nucleotide sequences. MiTCR v1.1 was used to align clonotypes to the IMGT TRBV, TRBD and TRBJ reference segments. The analysis included only V-J combinations with a frequency above 0.0001, which together covered over 98% of the repertoires. The TCS score was defined as the ratio of F50 (clonal expansion) to E x V (chaos), calculated using BLOSUM62-based TCRdist between CDR3 peptides within each V-J. Welch's t-statistics and random forest reduced around 510 V-J features to about 12, which were used in a naive Bayes classifier (R e1071). TCRdb reworked the public reads: Q25 trimming with fastp, MiXCR clone assembly, productive beta chains retained. Rows with one shared CDR3 protein collapse into an entry with the most common genes and DNA. TCRdb's processing, not the authors' own work, is the source of the V and J calls. The sample includes about 320,000 distinct CDR3 sequences, with around a sixth observed a single time. Together, the top ten hold 33% of the sample.

Graves' hyperthyroidism was defined as stable when no progression to ophthalmopathy occurred over 18 months of follow-up. Hyperthyroidism patients were aged 18 to 65 years and newly diagnosed, with disease duration of less than 2 months. Patients with uncontrolled infections, other autoimmune diseases, pregnancy or lactation were excluded. Diagnoses relied on clinical symptoms, serum thyroxine and TRAb, thyroid ultrasound and orbital computed tomography. Ficoll-Paque density gradient centrifugation was used to isolate PBMCs from about 10 ml of fresh peripheral blood. Trizol reagent was used to extract total RNA, and RNA quality was then checked on an Agilent 2100 Bioanalyzer. V loses 6 bases of germline sequence and J loses 3 bases, and the interval between the two ends is 15 bases. Including the terminal cysteine and phenylalanine, the CDR3 comprises 14 residues. Only the CDR3 part of the read is kept: 42 bases, read in frame from the first base.

This sequence originates from a man aged 25-45 years with Graves' hyperthyroidism. This chain joins TRBV12-3 or TRBV12-4 to TRBJ2-7; no D segment can be confidently identified. Sample: blood. CDR3 protein: CASSLPGDVYEQYF. The DNA sequence is as follows: TGTGCCAGCAGCCTTCCAGGAGACGTCTACGAGCAGTACTTC.